One and the same sample provided the 23 T cell receptor beta chains below, sequenced in a study of shared clonotypes between healthy human individuals (dated by TCRdb to the early 2020s). Library construction relied on the immunoSEQ multiplex PCR assay. Not all clones reach the TCRdb copy of this immuneACCESS table, which keeps in-frame sequences only. Checked studies attribute under half of the gap to unresolved V genes and leave the rest unexplained. Counted in this sample were over a million clones; 98% of them appeared once. The ten largest clonotypes hold around 0.38% of the sample. The source material was naive CD4+ T cells sorted from blood. Sample cell subset or site, as interpreted from the label and publication: CD45RA+ positively selected. These receptors were collected from a man younger than 40 in good health.

The chain has TRBV5-6 and TRBJ2-1; 9 bases match TRBD1. CDR3 length: 13 residues. CDR1 SGHDT and CDR2 YYEEEE come from the germline V gene. V lost 4 bases and J lost 7; bases outside the gene matches: 3. CDR3 region: CASSLGTGNEQFF. The CDR3 nucleotides are TGTGCCAGCAGCCTCGGGACAGGGAATGAGCAGTTCTTC.

This chain connects TRBV6-6 to TRBJ2-1, with a tentative D call TRBD2 (5 bases). CDR1 is MNHNY and CDR2 is SVGAGI in the germline V gene (reference sequence). The CDR3 is made up of 12 amino acids. The V end lost 5 bases, the J end lost 8 bases, and 10 bases lay between the germline ends. The CDR3 region has the DNA TGTGCCAGCAGTGGGCAGAGGGATGAGCAGTTCTTC. Its protein product is CASSGQRDEQFF.

V and J are TRBV6-5 and TRBJ1-5; 7 nucleotides align to TRBD1. Germline assignment: CDR1 MNHEY and CDR2 SVGAGI. This CDR3 comprises 15 residues. V lost 5 bases, J lost 1 base, and 5 bases stayed unmatched. This CDR3 is CASSAGQRSNQPQHF. The CDR3 DNA sequence: TGTGCCAGCAGTGCGGGACAGCGAAGCAATCAGCCCCAGCATTTT.

The gene calls are TRBV28 and TRBJ2-7; D gene ambiguous. Germline values: CDR1 MDHEN, CDR2 SYDVKM. V lost 3 bases, J lost 0 bases, and 9 bases lay in between. The CDR3 totals 14 residues. CDR3 bases: TGTGCCAGCAGTTTGACGAGCAGCTCCTACGAGCAGTACTTC. Residues: CASSLTSSSYEQYF.

As concerns this clone: Other DNA sequences from this sample encode an identical CDR3 as well. The chain employs TRBV18 and TRBJ2-7; D unresolved. The germline CDR1 and CDR2 sequences are KGHSH and LQKENI. Trimming took off 3 bases at V and 1 base at J, with 7 bases between the two ends. The CDR3 consists of 13 residues. The CDR3 DNA reads TGTGCCAGCTCACCTCCATCGTCCTACGAGCAGTACTTC. Translation gives CASSPPSSYEQYF.

The chain employs TRBV7-2 and TRBJ2-3, with 9 bases fitting TRBD1. This CDR3 spans 16 amino acids. V was pared by 3 bases and J by 4 bases, with 8 bases of the junction left unmatched. The V gene's germline CDR1 is SGHTA and CDR2 FQGNSA. The CDR3 sequence: CASSLTDRGDADTQYF. The CDR3 coding sequence is TGTGCCAGCAGCTTGACGGACAGGGGCGACGCAGATACGCAGTATTTT.

The rearrangement uses TRBV10-3 and TRBJ2-1; 14 bases line up with TRBD2. From germline, CDR1 is ENHRY and CDR2 SYGVKD. With V trimmed by 3 bases and J by 7 bases, 2 bases remained unmatched. The length of the CDR3 is 15 residues. CDR3 sequence reads: CAISDGTSGSNEQFF. Here the CDR3 DNA reads TGTGCCATCAGTGATGGGACTAGCGGGAGTAATGAGCAGTTCTTC.

This CDR3 is CASSFVGPYEQYF. The CDR3, as DNA: TGCGCCAGCAGCTTTGTGGGGCCGTACGAGCAGTACTTC. The chain joins TRBV5-1 to TRBJ2-7; D might be TRBD1 (5 bases). This CDR3 is built from 13 residues. The germline V gene encodes CDR1 SGHRS and CDR2 YFSETQ. V was shortened by 2 bases and J by 4 bases, with 10 bases between the two germline ends.

The V and J genes are TRBV6-5 and TRBJ2-1; D gene unclear. CDR3 length: 13 residues. V lost 6 bases and J lost 3, with 9 bases in between. Germline V gene data show CDR1 as MNHEY and CDR2 as SVGAGI. The CDR3 loop reads CASRRDHYNEQFF. The CDR3 DNA reads as TGTGCCAGCAGACGAGACCACTACAATGAGCAGTTCTTC.

The CDR3 protein is CASSHGQLNTEAFF. CDR3 DNA: TGTGCCAGCAGCCACGGGCAGTTGAACACTGAAGCTTTCTTT. V gene TRBV7-6 combines with J gene TRBJ1-1; unclear D gene. Trimming removed 5 bases from V and 0 bases from J, with 10 bases in between. Germline CDR1 reads SGHVS; CDR2 reads FNYEAQ. The CDR3 sequence is 14 residues long.

The gene calls are TRBV7-2 and TRBJ2-1; D might be TRBD1 (6 bases). This CDR3 contains 14 residues. V dropped 7 bases and J dropped 5 bases, with 15 bases sitting between them. Per the germline V gene, CDR1 is SGHTA and CDR2 is FQGNSA. CDR3 in DNA: TGTGCCAGCACCCACGGCGGACAGCACAATGAGCAGTTCTTC. It encodes CASTHGGQHNEQFF.

The chain employs TRBV28 and TRBJ2-7; D gene uncertain. The CDR3 runs to 12 residues. Between the trimmed V and J ends, which lost 6 bases and 6 bases, there was a span of 12 bases. Germline loops: CDR1 MDHEN, CDR2 SYDVKM. The CDR3 region is CASSLTRSEQYF. The CDR3 nucleotides are TGTGCCAGCAGCCTGACGAGGTCCGAGCAGTACTTC. Supplemented by reference TRBV28 and TRBJ2-7, the full variable domain reads DVKVTQSSRYLVKRTGEKVFLECVQDMDHENMFWYRQDPGLGLRLIYFSYDVKMKEKGDIPEGYSVSREKKERFSLILESASTNQTSMYLCASSLTRSEQYFGPGTRLTVT.

This sequence joins TRBV30 and TRBJ2-2; perhaps TRBD2 as D (6 bases). CDR3 length: 15 residues. Germline V gives CDR1 GTSNPN, CDR2 SVGIG (reference sequence). V dropped 4 bases and J dropped 0 bases, with 12 bases sitting between them. CDR3 sequence reads: CAWIWEAPNTGELFF. CDR3 nucleotides: TGTGCCTGGATATGGGAGGCGCCGAACACCGGGGAGCTGTTTTTT. Filled out from reference TRBV30 and TRBJ2-2, the complete variable domain reads SQTIHQWPATLVQPVGSPLSLECTVEGTSNPNLYWYRQAAGRGLQLLFYSVGIGQISSEVPQNLSASRPQDRQFILSSKKLLLSDSGFYLCAWIWEAPNTGELFFGEGSRLTVL.

The CDR3 here is CASSRASSHTDTQYF. In nucleotides, the CDR3 is TGTGCCAGTAGTCGGGCAAGTAGTCACACAGATACGCAGTATTTT. The V gene is TRBV19, the J gene TRBJ2-3; D unresolved. The CDR3 consists of 15 residues. From germline, CDR1 is LNHDA and CDR2 SQIVND (reference sequence). V lost 5 bases and J 2 bases, leaving 14 bases between the germline ends.

The V call is TRBV18, the J call TRBJ1-2; D remains unclear. Looked up from germline, CDR1 is KGHSH and CDR2 is LQKENI. The V gene lost 5 bases and the J gene lost 4 bases, with 11 bases spanning the gap. CDR3 length equals 13 residues. The CDR3 loop reads CASSGLAIYGYTF. The CDR3 DNA follows: TGTGCCAGCTCAGGGTTAGCTATCTATGGCTACACCTTC. Filled out from reference TRBV18 and TRBJ1-2, the complete variable domain reads NAGVMQNPRHLVRRRGQEARLRCSPMKGHSHVYWYRQLPEEGLKFMVYLQKENIIDESGMPKERFSAEFPKEGPSILRIQQVVRGDSAAYFCASSGLAIYGYTFGSGTRLTVV.

The V gene is TRBV27, the J gene TRBJ1-5, with D perhaps TRBD1 (5 bases). Trimming left V 6 bases short and J 3 bases short, with 9 bases between. CDR1 MNHEY and CDR2 SMNVEV come from the germline V gene (reference sequence). The CDR3 covers 13 residues. The CDR3 region is CASRRQFNQPQHF. CDR3 nucleotide sequence: TGTGCCAGCAGGCGACAGTTCAATCAGCCCCAGCATTTT.

A note on this clone: The same CDR3 arises from other DNA sequences in this sample as well. The chain carries TRBV9 and TRBJ2-5; no definite D call. Per germline, CDR1 SGDLS and CDR2 YYNGEE. The ends were cut back, 3 bases at V and 5 bases at J, with 8 bases in the middle. The CDR3 spans 12 residues. CDR3 sequence: CASSAVGETQYF. Here the CDR3 DNA reads TGTGCCAGCAGCGCCGTCGGGGAGACCCAGTACTTC.

The chain uses TRBV7-8 and TRBJ2-7; TRBD2 aligns across 10 bases. J was trimmed by 4 bases and V by 1 base; bases with no gene match: 13. The germline V gene has CDR1 SGHVS and CDR2 FQNEAQ. CDR3 length equals 18 residues. CDR3 in amino acids: CASSLEGGSSGSIYEQYF. CDR3 bases: TGTGCCAGCAGCTTAGAGGGGGGGTCTAGCGGGAGTATATACGAGCAGTACTTC.

The chain uses TRBV5-4 and TRBJ2-7; possible D gene TRBD1, 6 bases. The V end lost 5 bases, the J end lost 3 bases, and 18 bases lay between the germline ends. There are 15 residues in the CDR3. CDR1 is SGHNT and CDR2 is YYREEE in the germline V gene (reference sequence). DNA for the CDR3: TGTGCCAGCAGACCCACCGGACAGACTAACTACGAGCAGTACTTC. This codes for CASRPTGQTNYEQYF.

The genes are TRBV6-1 and TRBJ2-7; possible D gene TRBD1, 7 bases. Per the germline V gene, CDR1 is MNHNS and CDR2 is SASEGT. The CDR3 totals 17 residues. Trimming removed 4 bases from V and 3 bases from J, with 22 bases in between. CDR3 DNA sequence: TGTGCCAGCAGTGTGGGAGGCCCGGGACAGCGTTTCTACGAGCAGTACTTC. Its translation is CASSVGGPGQRFYEQYF.

The chain carries TRBV2 and TRBJ2-5, with D perhaps matching TRBD1 (5 bases). The CDR3 totals 13 residues. V was pared by 8 bases and J by 4 bases, with 14 bases between. The germline gives CDR1 SNHLY, CDR2 FYNNEI. The CDR3 DNA reads as TGTGCCAGCCGGGCCTTCACAGGAGAGACCCAGTACTTC. Its translation: CASRAFTGETQYF.

The chain has TRBV6-5 and TRBJ2-1; D remains unclear. Germline V gene lookup returns CDR1 MNHEY and CDR2 SVGAGI. The CDR3 extends over 15 amino acids. V lost 1 base and J 0 bases, leaving 7 bases between the germline ends. CDR3 bases: TGTGCCAGCAGTTACTTACCGAGCTCCTACAATGAGCAGTTCTTC. Its translation is CASSYLPSSYNEQFF.

V and J are TRBV6-6 and TRBJ1-4; 8 nucleotides align to TRBD1. Losses at the gene ends were 7 bases for V and 8 bases for J; bases not matched to a gene: 6. The V gene's germline CDR1 is MNHNY and CDR2 SVGAGI (reference sequence). The CDR3 loop spans 13 amino acids. This CDR3 is CASTQGAGEKLFF. As DNA, the CDR3 is TGTGCCAGCACTCAGGGGGCAGGAGAAAAACTGTTTTTT.